These 24 T cell receptor beta chains were sequenced from one sample in a study of prognosis after radiotherapy for stage I lung cancer. From genomic DNA, TCR beta CDR3 was amplified by two-round multiplex PCR. The authors ran first-round PCR with primers specific to each TRBV and TRBJ gene. TCRdb re-called the multiplex PCR reads with MiXCR, one entry per CDR3 protein. There are about 16,000 distinct CDR3 sequences in the sample; about 40% occur only once, and about two fifths lies in the top ten. The sample here was PBMCs, taken before or after stereotactic body radiation therapy (not recorded which). The receptors derive from a donor over 45 with non-small cell lung cancer.

About this clonotype itself: Germline and junction disagree at one end, which may indicate a read error. The chain combines TRBV5-8 with TRBJ2-5; tentative D call: TRBD1 (5 bases). Germline assignment: CDR1 SGHTS and CDR2 YDEGEE. CDR3 length equals 12 residues. The CDR3 spells CASIWGMETHYF. CDR3 nucleotides: TGTGCCAGCATCTGGGGCATGGAGACCCATTACTTC.

This clonotype occurred many times. The rearrangement uses TRBV29-1 and TRBJ1-2; possibly TRBD1 for D (5 bases). Trimming removed 2 bases from V and 3 bases from J, with 10 bases in between. The CDR3 is 13 amino acids. The germline CDR1 and CDR2 sequences are SQVTM and ANQGSEA. The CDR3 spells CSVEKGVDYGYTF. CDR3 nucleotide sequence: TGCAGCGTTGAAAAAGGGGTGGACTATGGCTACACCTTC.

The J gene is TRBJ1-6, the V gene TRBV7-4; D gene ambiguous. The V gene lost 4 bases and the J gene lost 7 bases, with 17 bases spanning the gap. Germline CDR1 reads SGHVT; CDR2 reads SQSDAQ. CDR3 length equals 16 residues. The DNA for the CDR3 is TGTGCCAGCAGCTCACCCGACGGGGTCAACAATTCACCCCTCCACTTT. Its protein product is CASSSPDGVNNSPLHF.

This clonotype appeared many times. This chain links TRBV20-1 with TRBJ2-7, with D possibly called TRBD1 or TRBD2 (5 bases each). Germline lookup yields CDR1 DFQATT and CDR2 SNEGSKA (reference sequence). With 6 bases removed from V and 3 bases from J, the gap between germline ends came to 18 bases. The CDR3 has 14 residues. The CDR3 region has the DNA TGCAGTGCCACTGTAGGGTCGGGGCACTACGAGCAGTACTTC. Encoded protein: CSATVGSGHYEQYF.

This chain links TRBV27 with TRBJ1-6; D is ambiguous. Per the germline V gene, CDR1 is MNHEY and CDR2 is SMNVEV (reference sequence). V lost 5 bases and J lost 8, with 10 bases in between. The length of the CDR3 is 13 residues. The CDR3 spells CASSKLGYSPLHF. The CDR3 nucleotides read TGTGCCAGCAGTAAATTAGGTTATTCACCCCTCCACTTT.

This clonotype occurred many times. The rearrangement joins TRBV3-1 to TRBJ2-5; 8 positions match TRBD2. The CDR3 consists of 16 residues. Per the germline V gene, CDR1 is LGHDT and CDR2 is YNNKEL (reference sequence). V gave up 3 bases and J gave up 1 base; unmatched junction bases: 7. CDR3 sequence: CASSQTAGLGQETQYF. CDR3 in DNA: TGTGCCAGCAGCCAGACCGCGGGACTAGGCCAAGAGACCCAGTACTTC.

This clonotype is termed medium-sized. CDR3 protein: CASSLSQATDTQYF. In nucleotides, the CDR3 is TGCGCCAGCAGCTTGTCGCAGGCCACAGATACGCAGTATTTT. J is TRBJ2-3 and V is TRBV5-1; D is undetermined. Germline CDR1 SGHRS, CDR2 YFSETQ. The V end lost 1 base, the J end lost 2 bases, and 8 bases lay between the germline ends. The CDR3 runs to 14 residues.

For this clonotype: A much larger clonotype is one base distant, so this may be a read error. This chain links TRBV11-2 with TRBJ2-5, with D unresolved. This CDR3 contains 12 residues. Germline V gene data show CDR1 as SGHAT and CDR2 as FQNNGV. V shed 7 bases and J shed 0 bases, with 6 bases lying between them. CDR3 DNA: TGTGCCAGCATCTTTAACCAAGAGACCCAGTACTTC. The encoded protein is CASIFNQETQYF.

V is TRBV30 and J is TRBJ1-2; weak D call: TRBD1 (5 bases). Germline lookup yields CDR1 GTSNPN and CDR2 SVGIG (reference sequence). The CDR3 has 14 residues. Trimming shortened V by 5 bases and J by 1 base, and 14 bases separated the two germline ends. The CDR3 is CAWSHPGGNYGYTF. The CDR3 region has the DNA TGTGCCTGGTCCCACCCGGGGGGTAACTATGGCTACACCTTC.

The table lists this clonotype with many counts. The rearrangement uses TRBV4-2 and TRBJ2-7; tentative D call: TRBD2 (5 bases). The germline CDR1 and CDR2 sequences are LGHNA and YNFKEQ. V dropped 1 base and J dropped 2 bases, with 9 bases sitting between them. The CDR3 has 14 amino acids. The CDR3 DNA reads as TGTGCCAGCAGCCAAGTGGGAGCCACCTACGAGCAGTACTTC. This sequence encodes CASSQVGATYEQYF.

As for this clonotype: The junction differs from germline at one of its ends, possibly a read error. V usage is TRBV6-2 or TRBV6-3 and J usage is TRBJ1-5; unclear D gene. Germline CDR1 reads MNHEY; CDR2 reads SVGEGT. This CDR3 comprises 14 residues. Here the CDR3 DNA reads TGTGCGAGCAAACCCGCGTCTAGGGTAAAGCCCCAGCATTTT. Its protein is CASKPASRVKPQHF.

The genes are TRBV30 and TRBJ2-7; the match to TRBD2 covers 12 bases. The CDR3 runs 13 residues. The V gene end was trimmed by 3 bases and the J gene end by 5 bases; junction bases not matched to a gene: 2. The germline CDR1 and CDR2 sequences are GTSNPN and SVGIG (reference sequence). The CDR3 DNA sequence: TGTGCCTGGAGGACTAGCGGGAGCCACGAGCAGTACTTC. Its translation: CAWRTSGSHEQYF. The whole variable domain, remainder taken from reference TRBV30 and TRBJ2-7, is SQTIHQWPATLVQPVGSPLSLECTVEGTSNPNLYWYRQAAGRGLQLLFYSVGIGQISSEVPQNLSASRPQDRQFILSSKKLLLSDSGFYLCAWRTSGSHEQYFGPGTRLTVT.

This clonotype appeared once. It differs at one base from a far larger clone, so likely a read error. The chain couples TRBV6-2 or TRBV6-3 to TRBJ2-1; no clear D gene. CDR3 size: 15 residues. Germline loops: CDR1 MNHEY, CDR2 SVGEGT. CDR3 bases: TGTGCCAGCAGCCCTCCCGAACAGAACTACAATGATCAGTTCTTC. Residues: CASSPPEQNYNDQFF.

The V gene is TRBV5-1, the J gene TRBJ2-3; no clear D gene. The germline gives CDR1 SGHRS, CDR2 YFSETQ. Trimming shortened V by 5 bases and J by 0 bases, and 16 bases separated the two germline ends. CDR3 length: 16 amino acids. For the CDR3, the DNA is TGCGCCAGCAGTCCGTTAGTATTGACTAGCACAGATACGCAGTATTTT. Protein: CASSPLVLTSTDTQYF.

As concerns this clonotype: A much larger clone sits a single nucleotide away, making a read error possible. J is TRBJ2-5 and V is TRBV7-2, with 7 bases fitting TRBD1. The CDR3 spans 16 residues. With 7 bases clipped from V and 13 bases from J, the junction kept 24 bases outside the gene matches. Germline CDR1 reads SGHTA; CDR2 reads FQGNSA. CDR3 protein: CASISQAGTDAAYRYF. In DNA form, the CDR3 reads TGTGCCAGCATCTCGCAGGCCGGGACAGACGCCGCGTACAGGTACTTC.

This clonotype is classed as medium-sized. The chain is built from TRBV6-1 and TRBJ2-5; 11 bases are a match to TRBD2. Germline CDR1 MNHNS, CDR2 SASEGT. V shed 7 bases and J 1 base; nucleotides not matched to a gene: 2. The CDR3 is 14 residues long. CDR3 in DNA: TGTGCCAGCATCGGACTAGCGGGCCAAGAGACCCAGTACTTC. Protein: CASIGLAGQETQYF.

J is TRBJ1-5 and V is TRBV2, with TRBD1 as a possible D gene (5 bases). CDR3 size: 14 residues. V was pared by 3 bases and J by 3 bases, with 9 bases between. Germline CDR1 reads SNHLY; CDR2 reads FYNNEI. DNA of the CDR3: TGTGCCAGCAGTGAGGGGGAGGTCAATCAGCCCCAGCATTTT. Its protein is CASSEGEVNQPQHF.

A note on this clonotype: A read error is the likely source, as a far larger clone sits one nucleotide away. This rearrangement joins TRBV7-2 to TRBJ1-2; D is uncertain. CDR3 length: 12 residues. The V gene lost 4 bases and the J gene lost 4 bases, with 7 bases spanning the gap. Germline V lookup: CDR1 SGHTA, CDR2 FQGNSA. The CDR3 reads CASSSGSYGYTF. CDR3 nucleotides: TGTGCCAGCAGCTCGGGATCCTATGGCTACACCTTC. The entire variable domain, with the rest obtained from reference TRBV7-2 and TRBJ1-2, is as follows: GAGVSQSPSNKVTEKGKDVELRCDPISGHTALYWYRQSLGQGLEFLIYFQGNSAPDKSGLPSDRFSAERTGGSVSTLTIQRTQQEDSAVYLCASSSGSYGYTFGSGTRLTVV.

Worth noting for this clonotype: At one of its ends the junction is not consistent with the germline gene, which may arise from a read error. The chain joins TRBV5-1 to TRBJ2-3; D gene unclear. The J call may not be correct, given that the DNA end is closer to TRBJ2-7. This CDR3 has 13 residues. CDR1 is SGHRS, CDR2 YFSETQ, per germline. The CDR3 region has the DNA TGTGCCAGCAGCTTTCCTATCCACTACGAGCAGTACTTC. Its protein product is CASSFPIHYEQYF.

This clonotype was seen ten or more times. The J gene is TRBJ2-3, the V gene TRBV5-5; D unresolved. Germline CDR1 and CDR2: SGHKS and YYEKEE (reference sequence). The CDR3 is 16 residues long. The V gene lost 3 bases and the J gene lost 0 bases, with 14 bases spanning the gap. Here the CDR3 DNA reads TGTGCCAGCAGCTCGGACGTAGAGAGTAGCACAGATACGCAGTATTTT. This translates into CASSSDVESSTDTQYF. The whole variable domain, remainder taken from reference TRBV5-5 and TRBJ2-3, is DAGVTQSPTHLIKTRGQQVTLRCSPISGHKSVSWYQQVLGQGPQFIFQYYEKEERGRGNFPDRFSARQFPNYSSELNVNALLLGDSALYLCASSSDVESSTDTQYFGPGTRLTVL.

This clonotype occurred a few times. A much larger clone sits a single nucleotide away, making a read error possible. This chain connects TRBV7-8 to TRBJ2-4, with 10 bases aligning to TRBD1. V dropped 5 bases and J dropped 9; count of bases not matched to a gene: 4. Germline CDR1 SGHVS, CDR2 FQNEAQ. The CDR3 is made up of 13 amino acids. The CDR3 sequence is CASSLGQGGIQYF. CDR3 nucleotides: TGTGCCAGCAGCCTAGGACAGGGGGGCATTCAGTACTTC. Full variable domain (rest looked up from reference TRBV7-8 and TRBJ2-4): GAGVSQSPRYKVAKRGQDVALRCDPISGHVSLFWYQQALGQGPEFLTYFQNEAQLDKSGLPSDRFFAERPEGSVSTLKIQRTQQEDSAVYLCASSLGQGGIQYFGAGTRLSVL.

This clonotype is classed as medium-sized. The chain has TRBV6-1 and TRBJ2-2; D ambiguous. V dropped 6 bases and J dropped 0 bases, with 14 bases sitting between them. Per germline, CDR1 MNHNS and CDR2 SASEGT. The CDR3 consists of 16 residues. CDR3 protein: CASRPRQRPNTGELFF. CDR3 sequence (DNA): TGTGCCAGCAGACCTAGGCAACGACCGAACACCGGGGAGCTGTTTTTT.

Judged by abundance, this clonotype is medium-sized (0.01 to 0.1%). J is TRBJ1-5 and V is TRBV6-2 or TRBV6-3; D is unresolved. The ends were cut back, 9 bases at V and 7 bases at J, with 13 bases in the middle. Germline V gene lookup returns CDR1 MNHEY and CDR2 SVGEGT. The CDR3 extends over 12 amino acids. CDR3 nucleotide sequence: TGTGCCAGTGCGCCTCTGGGGCAGCCCCAGCATTTT. It encodes CASAPLGQPQHF.

This clonotype has at least ten counts. V gene TRBV7-3 combines with J gene TRBJ2-1, with 12 bases identical to TRBD2. The trim removed 5 bases at V and 1 base at J, leaving 9 bases unmatched. Germline V gives CDR1 SGHTA, CDR2 FQGTGA. There are 18 residues in the CDR3. The CDR3 region is CASSLRATSGGSYNEQFF. DNA for the CDR3: TGTGCCAGCAGCCTAAGGGCCACTAGCGGGGGGTCCTACAATGAGCAGTTCTTC.